The clone carrying this TCR beta chain came up many times. The germline gives CDR1 DFQATT, CDR2 SNEGSKA (reference sequence). The ends were cut back, 0 bases at V and 3 bases at J, with 27 bases in the middle. The CDR3 is made up of 19 amino acids. These data originate in a study of regulatory T cells in long-lasting Graves disease. Stated time point: newly diagnosed GD, antithyroid drugs for less than 3 months. PBMC RNA was the source of the TCR library. Arm-PCR of CDR3 regions with iRepertoire HTBI primers generated TCR beta libraries. One entry per CDR3 protein, called by TCRdb with MiXCR from the multiplex PCR reads. The table shows a few hundred thousand distinct CDR3 sequences, with 14% occurring only once. The same data also went into a second study, on T cells in Graves' hyperthyroidism and ophthalmopathy.

The source material was peripheral blood mononuclear cells (PBMCs), sampled at new diagnosis, from a patient treated with antithyroid drugs. The receptor's source is a woman between 50 and 59 years old with Graves disease. The gene calls are TRBV20-1 and TRBJ2-7, with no clear D. The CDR3 protein is CSARDPFSLLSAPVYEQYF. In nucleotides, the CDR3 is TGCAGTGCTAGAGATCCCTTTTCTCTTCTGAGTGCCCCTGTCTACGAGCAGTACTTC.